Listed here are 6 T cell receptor beta chains from one sample, sequenced in a study of blood T cell repertoires in COVID-19. Only in-frame clones appear in the TCRdb table, and some are missing; sequencing was by immunoSEQ multiplex PCR. This sample yields some 59,000 clones, of which about nine tenths are seen a single time; about 1.5% belongs to the top ten. Sequences were obtained from peripheral blood. Receptors were obtained from a man in his sixties with acute or convalescent COVID-19.

The V and J genes are TRBV4-1 and TRBJ2-7; the match to TRBD2 covers 8 bases. Germline CDR1 and CDR2: MGHRA and YSYEKL. The CDR3 is 16 amino acids. V lost 4 bases, J lost 5 bases, and 13 bases stayed unmatched. The CDR3 DNA reads TGCGCCAGCAGCCCGCATATGATAGCGGGGAGAAACGAGCAGTACTTC. This translates into CASSPHMIAGRNEQYF.

The chain carries TRBV19 and TRBJ1-5; 12 bases match TRBD1. Looked up from germline, CDR1 is LNHDA and CDR2 is SQIVND (reference sequence). V shed 7 bases and J 11 bases; nucleotides not matched to a gene: 21. This CDR3 is 18 amino acids long. CDR3 bases: TGTGCCAGTACACAAGGGAGGGGACAGGGGGCGTCGGTCGGAGCCCAGCATTTT. Protein product: CASTQGRGQGASVGAQHF.

The chain combines TRBV5-1 with TRBJ2-2, with 10 bases matching TRBD2. Germline V gives CDR1 SGHRS, CDR2 YFSETQ. V was pared by 4 bases and J by 8 bases, with 8 bases of the junction left unmatched. The CDR3 sequence is 15 residues long. CDR3 protein: CASSLGTSDAGELFF. Written as DNA, the CDR3 is TGCGCCAGCAGCCTAGGGACTAGCGATGCGGGGGAGCTGTTTTTT.

The chain uses TRBV12-5 and TRBJ1-6; D call uncertain. The CDR3 contains 12 residues. V gave up 6 bases and J gave up 8 bases, with 8 bases separating them. Germline lookup yields CDR1 LGHNT and CDR2 FRNRAP. CDR3 nucleotides: TGTGCTAGTGGGCCGGGGTATTCACCCCTCCACTTT. This codes for CASGPGYSPLHF.

The chain has TRBV19 and TRBJ2-2, with 9 bases identical to TRBD2. V trimming: 5 bases; J trimming: 5 bases; junction bases outside the gene matches: 12. Per the germline V gene, CDR1 is LNHDA and CDR2 is SQIVND (reference sequence). The CDR3 extends over 17 amino acids. The CDR3 DNA reads as TGTGCCAGTAGTGACCCGGGACTAGCTCTGAGGACCGGGGAGCTGTTTTTT. The encoded protein is CASSDPGLALRTGELFF.

J is TRBJ1-2 and V is TRBV6-5; 7 bases are a match to TRBD1. V shed 4 bases, J shed 6 bases, and the junction held 2 bases outside the gene matches. This CDR3 spans 12 amino acids. From germline, CDR1 is MNHEY and CDR2 SVGAGI. Here the CDR3 DNA reads TGTGCCAGCAGTTCTACAGGGGATGGCTACACCTTC. Translating it yields CASSSTGDGYTF.